The clone carrying this T cell receptor beta chain was counted a few times. Its antigen is undetermined. J was trimmed by 6 bases and V by 6 bases; bases with no gene match: 8. The CDR3 runs 14 residues. Germline-derived CDR1 and CDR2 are DFQATT and SNEGSKA (reference sequence). This entry is derived from a study of T cells after yellow fever vaccination. Study conclusions and caveats: Although most clonotypes did not, a small share appeared in both CD4 and CD8 compartments. Subsequent to the booster, the majority of primary-vaccination clones reappeared (96% CD4, about 90% CD8).

TCRdb itself ran the 5' RACE reads through MiXCR, one entry per CDR3 protein. The sample has roughly 250,000 distinct CDR3 sequences; 10% to 15% are singletons. This sample comprised CD4+ T cells sorted from PBMCs, obtained 45 days after the yellow fever booster vaccination. The clonotype originates from a man aged 25-45 years who received the YFV17D yellow fever vaccine. V and J are TRBV20-1 and TRBJ2-4; TRBD2 matches at 10 bases. CDR3 DNA sequence: TGCAGTGCCACCCTAGCGGGGGACCGAAACATTCAGTACTTC. This sequence encodes CSATLAGDRNIQYF.